This T cell receptor (beta chain) was observed in a study of blood T cell repertoires in COVID-19. Study as a whole: Donors in the United States, Italy and Spain gave samples during acute or convalescent COVID-19. PBMCs, B-cell-depleted T cells, or T cells provided the cDNA or gDNA that made up the material.

Authors' data handling: How many nucleated cells were present was estimated from reference gene primer amplification. Generated by immunoSEQ multiplex PCR, the TCRdb table keeps only in-frame clones and is missing some. The DNA gave D and trimming, while V, J and clone size come from that table. In the table there are around 190,000 clones, more than 70% of which are singletons. This clone was seen once. V lost 3 bases and J lost 4; bases outside the gene matches: 6. Germline assignment: CDR1 SGHTA and CDR2 FQGNSA. The CDR3 consists of 15 residues. Specimen: peripheral blood. The sequence derives from a man aged 18 to 35 with active or convalescent COVID-19. The chain combines TRBV7-2 with TRBJ2-3; 8 bases line up with TRBD2. DNA for the CDR3: TGTGCCAGCAGCTTTAGGGGACTAGTGGCAGATACGCAGTATTTT. It yields the protein CASSFRGLVADTQYF.